This T cell receptor (beta chain) was profiled in a study of Graves' ophthalmopathy and Graves' hyperthyroidism. From RNA, the CDR3 regions of TCR beta chains were amplified and sequenced. HTBI-primed first-round RT-PCR preceded second-round multiplex PCR. One entry per CDR3 protein, called by TCRdb with MiXCR from the multiplex PCR reads. The profile covers tens of thousands of distinct CDR3 sequences, with roughly 46% appearing a single time and 4.7% taken by the ten largest. The table lists this clonotype with a few counts. V gave up 3 bases and J gave up 2 bases, with 10 bases separating them. CDR1 and CDR2 (germline): KGHSH, LQKENI. The CDR3 is 14 residues long.

Sequences were obtained from peripheral blood. The receptor comes from an adult woman with Graves' ophthalmopathy. The rearrangement joins TRBV18 to TRBJ2-5; the D gene is possibly TRBD1 (6 bases). The CDR3, as DNA: TGTGCCAGCTCACCTCCCGGGACACAAGAGACCCAGTACTTC. It yields the protein CASSPPGTQETQYF.